The next 6 T cell receptor beta chains were all read from a single sample in a study of control samples from healthy donors and cancer patients. TCRdb's table, derived via immunoSEQ multiplex PCR, lists solely in-frame clones and lacks some. This table has a few hundred thousand clones, about 93% appearing once. Sequences were obtained from PBMCs. All receptors derive from a man aged 35-49 years with head and neck cancer.

The J gene is TRBJ2-3, the V gene TRBV28; D remains unclear. Germline-derived CDR1 and CDR2 are MDHEN and SYDVKM. This CDR3 has 13 residues. V was cut by 6 bases and J by 6 bases, with 13 bases left in between. This CDR3 is CASSPPLADTQYF. The DNA for the CDR3 is TGTGCCAGCAGCCCCCCCCTTGCCGATACGCAGTATTTT.

This clone is a singleton in its sample. The V and J genes are TRBV7-2 and TRBJ2-1; tentative D call: TRBD2 (5 bases). Trimming stripped 1 base from V and 1 base from J, with 11 bases between. CDR1 is SGHTA and CDR2 is FQGNSA in the germline V gene. This CDR3 has 16 residues. CDR3 in amino acids: CASSLVGGRSYNEQFF. The CDR3 region has the DNA TGTGCCAGCAGCTTAGTGGGCGGGCGTTCCTACAATGAGCAGTTCTTC.

The CDR3: CASTSGGTKEQFF. DNA of the CDR3: TGTGCCAGCACCTCTGGGGGTACCAAGGAGCAGTTCTTC. J is TRBJ2-1 and V is TRBV13; perhaps D is TRBD1 or TRBD2 (5 bases each). The V end lost 7 bases, the J end lost 10 bases, and 17 bases lay between the germline ends. There are 13 residues in the CDR3. Germline-derived CDR1 and CDR2 are PRHDT and FYEKMQ (reference sequence).

CDR3 DNA sequence: TGCGCCAGCAGCTTGATCCAGGGTGGGGAGCAGTACTTC. Its protein is CASSLIQGGEQYF. This rearrangement joins TRBV5-1 to TRBJ2-7; possibly TRBD1 for D (5 bases). The CDR3 runs 13 residues. The germline gives CDR1 SGHRS, CDR2 YFSETQ. Trimming left V 1 base short and J 7 bases short, with 12 bases between.

V usage is TRBV14 and J usage is TRBJ2-7, with 9 bases lining up with TRBD1. Germline-derived CDR1 and CDR2 are SGHDN and FVKESK. Losses at the gene ends were 2 bases for V and 1 base for J; bases not matched to a gene: 3. The CDR3 consists of 15 residues. The DNA of the CDR3 is TGTGCCAGCAGCCAACCCGGGACAGGGTCCTACGAGCAGTACTTC. Its protein product is CASSQPGTGSYEQYF.

This chain uses TRBV21-1 with TRBJ1-2. TRBV21-1 is a documented pseudogene. This CDR3 has 16 amino acids. The chain's CDR3 is CASSKVRPGESYGYTF. The DNA of the CDR3 is TGTGCCAGCAGCAAAGTAAGACCAGGAGAAAGCTATGGCTACACCTTC.